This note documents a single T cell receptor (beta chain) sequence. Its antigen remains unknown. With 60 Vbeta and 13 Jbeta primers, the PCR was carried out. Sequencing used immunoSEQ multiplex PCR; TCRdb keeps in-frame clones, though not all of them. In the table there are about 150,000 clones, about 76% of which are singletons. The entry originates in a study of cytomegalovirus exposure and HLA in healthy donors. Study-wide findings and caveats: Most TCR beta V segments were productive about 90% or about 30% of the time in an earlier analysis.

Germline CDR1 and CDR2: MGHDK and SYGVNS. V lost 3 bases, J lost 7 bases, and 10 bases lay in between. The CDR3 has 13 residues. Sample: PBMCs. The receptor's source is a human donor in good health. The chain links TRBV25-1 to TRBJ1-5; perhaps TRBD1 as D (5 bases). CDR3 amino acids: CASSDRETQPQHF. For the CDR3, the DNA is TGTGCCAGCAGTGACAGGGAAACCCAGCCCCAGCATTTT.